This T cell receptor beta chain was captured by sequencing in a study of T cell responses to AZD1222 COVID-19 vaccine. Study information: Second doses at about 4 or about 12 weeks were pooled. Whole-study findings and limits: Among spike-specific TCRs, nearly half reportedly target unmutated variant regions.

Comment on this clone: Its antigen remains unidentified.

The table came from immunoSEQ multiplex PCR; TCRdb's copy has only in-frame clones and leaves some out. This repertoire shows 120,000 to 150,000 clones, around 89% found once; its top ten account for about 14%. The sequence derives from an adult in good health. The sequencing here drew on peripheral blood, taken on day 0 of AZD1222 vaccination.

The chain's CDR3 is CASSLYREGHRNTQYF. The CDR3 nucleotides read TGTGCCAGCAGCTTATATCGGGAGGGACATAGGAATACGCAGTATTTT. The chain uses TRBV7-3 and TRBJ2-3; 8 bases agree with TRBD2. The CDR3 extends over 16 amino acids. The germline gives CDR1 SGHTA, CDR2 FQGTGA. J lost 7 bases, V lost 2 bases, and 11 bases had no gene match. Filled out from reference TRBV7-3 and TRBJ2-3, the complete variable domain reads GAGVSQTPSNKVTEKGKYVELRCDPISGHTALYWYRQSLGQGPEFLIYFQGTGAADDSGLPNDRFFAVRPEGSVSTLKIQRTERGDSAVYLCASSLYREGHRNTQYFGPGTRLTVL.